The 17 T cell receptor beta chains below come from one sample, sequenced in a study of blood T cell repertoires in COVID-19. Sequencing was performed with immunoSEQ multiplex PCR; in TCRdb, only in-frame clones are kept and a portion is missing. The sample yields 85,000 to 130,000 clones, 70% to 85% seen once. The sequencing input was peripheral blood. These receptors were obtained from a woman older than 75 with active or convalescent COVID-19.

The chain employs TRBV3-1 (or the pseudogene TRBV3-2) and TRBJ2-7; 7 positions agree with TRBD1. Trimming removed 4 bases from V and 6 bases from J; junction bases left unmatched: 9. Germline CDR1 reads LGHDT; CDR2 reads YNNKEL (reference sequence). CDR3 length: 14 residues. CDR3 sequence reads: CASSLERQGSEQYF. The CDR3 nucleotides are TGTGCCAGCAGCCTAGAGCGACAGGGTTCCGAGCAGTACTTC.

CDR3 residues: CASRGQGGTEAFF. CDR3 sequence (DNA): TGCGCCAGCCGAGGACAGGGGGGCACTGAAGCTTTCTTT. This chain connects TRBV4-3 to TRBJ1-1, with 10 bases fitting TRBD1. The J segment lost 4 bases and the V segment lost 8 bases, leaving 4 bases of the junction unmatched. CDR1 and CDR2 (germline): LGHNA, YSLEER. This CDR3 spans 13 amino acids.

This clone was observed a few times. V usage is TRBV19 and J usage is TRBJ2-3; D might be TRBD1 (6 bases). This CDR3 region has 12 residues. Per germline, CDR1 LNHDA and CDR2 SQIVND (reference sequence). Trimming left V 3 bases short and J 5 bases short, with 6 bases between. The chain's CDR3 is CASSIRGDTQYF. For the CDR3, the DNA is TGTGCCAGTAGTATCAGGGGAGATACGCAGTATTTT.

The chain links TRBV7-3 to TRBJ2-3; D is possibly TRBD1 (5 bases). The V gene lost 5 bases and the J gene lost 4 bases, with 13 bases spanning the gap. The CDR3 covers 14 residues. Germline loops: CDR1 SGHTA, CDR2 FQGTGA. CDR3 DNA: TGTGCCAGCAGCGTAGGGGCGCCCGCAGATACGCAGTATTTT. Its protein product is CASSVGAPADTQYF.

V is TRBV9 and J is TRBJ2-1; no firm D call. The CDR3 totals 14 residues. V was pared by 0 bases and J by 9 bases, with 13 bases between. The germline V gene has CDR1 SGDLS and CDR2 YYNGEE. The CDR3 reads CASSVDPDPGEQFF. CDR3 bases: TGTGCCAGCAGCGTAGATCCCGATCCGGGTGAGCAGTTCTTC.

The V gene is TRBV7-3, the J gene TRBJ2-5, with TRBD2 as a possible D gene (7 bases). Germline V gene data show CDR1 as SGHTA and CDR2 as FQGTGA. This CDR3 comprises 13 residues. The V and J ends lost 5 bases and 4 bases respectively, with 11 bases between them. The CDR3 DNA reads as TGTGCCAGCAGCGCGGGGGCGAGAGAGACCCAGTACTTC. Translation gives CASSAGARETQYF.

The rearrangement links TRBV7-9 to TRBJ2-7, with TRBD1 matching over 7 bases. The length of the CDR3 is 15 residues. Trimming cost V 4 bases and J 0 bases; bases outside gene matches: 6. Germline V gene lookup returns CDR1 SEHNR and CDR2 FQNEAQ (reference sequence). CDR3 sequence (DNA): TGTGCCAGCAGCTGGGGTCACAGGGGCTCCTACGAGCAGTACTTC. Amino acid sequence: CASSWGHRGSYEQYF.

This sequence joins TRBV5-6 and TRBJ2-3, with 13 bases identical to TRBD2. The V and J ends lost 4 bases and 1 base, in that order; junction bases with no gene match: 6. Germline CDR1 is SGHDT and CDR2 is YYEEEE. This CDR3 is 17 amino acids long. The CDR3 region is CASSLRLAGGGTDTQYF. The CDR3 DNA follows: TGTGCCAGCAGCCTACGACTAGCGGGGGGAGGCACAGATACGCAGTATTTT.

The chain employs TRBV11-2 and TRBJ2-7; maybe TRBD2 (6 bases). CDR3 size: 13 residues. Germline CDR1 is SGHAT and CDR2 is FQNNGV. V dropped 2 bases and J dropped 6 bases, with 11 bases sitting between them. The CDR3 reads CASSLSQGGEQYF. Here the CDR3 DNA reads TGTGCCAGCAGCTTATCCCAGGGAGGCGAGCAGTACTTC.

In this sample, this clone turned up once. This chain uses TRBV9 with TRBJ2-5; D perhaps matches TRBD2 (6 bases). The CDR3 runs 15 residues. V lost 2 bases and J 2 bases, leaving 13 bases between the germline ends. Germline V gene sequence: CDR1 SGDLS, CDR2 YYNGEE. CDR3 residues: CASSVRGSEQETQYF. In nucleotides, the CDR3 is TGTGCCAGCAGCGTGCGGGGTAGCGAACAAGAGACCCAGTACTTC.

The J gene is TRBJ1-4, the V gene TRBV28; TRBD1 is a possible D gene (5 bases). This CDR3 has 15 amino acids. Germline V gene data show CDR1 as MDHEN and CDR2 as SYDVKM. V gave up 6 bases and J gave up 3 bases, with 14 bases separating them. This chain's CDR3 is CASRGGTAANEKLFF. The CDR3 nucleotides read TGTGCCAGCAGGGGAGGGACGGCTGCTAATGAAAAACTGTTTTTT.

The V and J genes are TRBV19 and TRBJ1-6; D unclear. This CDR3 has 16 amino acids. Germline values: CDR1 LNHDA, CDR2 SQIVND (reference sequence). V was trimmed by 10 bases and J by 6 bases, leaving 22 bases between them. The CDR3, as DNA: TGTGCCACCAAACAAGACTCTCCAGCGGCTAATTCACCCCTCCACTTT. Amino acid sequence: CATKQDSPAANSPLHF.

This chain links TRBV10-3 with TRBJ1-5; D uncertain. Germline CDR1 ENHRY, CDR2 SYGVKD. V dropped 8 bases and J dropped 3 bases, with 11 bases sitting between them. The CDR3 has 13 residues. CDR3 residues: CAIQEGLNQPQHF. Written as DNA, the CDR3 is TGTGCCATCCAGGAGGGCCTCAATCAGCCCCAGCATTTT.

V usage is TRBV30 and J usage is TRBJ1-1; TRBD1 agrees at 9 bases. Trimming at V came to 2 bases and at J to 3 bases, leaving 4 bases not matched to a gene. This CDR3 comprises 14 residues. The germline V gene has CDR1 GTSNPN and CDR2 SVGIG (reference sequence). The CDR3 DNA sequence: TGTGCCTGGAGTCGCCGGACAGGGGACACTGAAGCTTTCTTT. Encoded protein: CAWSRRTGDTEAFF.

The V call is TRBV10-3, the J call TRBJ2-7; D ambiguous. V lost 6 bases to trimming and J lost 3 bases, with 12 bases between them. The CDR3 runs to 13 residues. Per germline, CDR1 ENHRY and CDR2 SYGVKD. The CDR3 coding sequence is TGTGCCATCAGAGTTGATGAGAACTACGAGCAGTACTTC. This encodes CAIRVDENYEQYF.

The rearrangement uses TRBV25-1 and TRBJ1-6, with a tentative D call TRBD1 (6 bases). V lost 8 bases and J 7 bases, leaving 12 bases between the germline ends. Germline V gene sequence: CDR1 MGHDK, CDR2 SYGVNS. The CDR3 totals 13 residues. CDR3 sequence (DNA): TGTGCCAGCCGTCACGGGACAAATTCACCCCTCCACTTT. As protein: CASRHGTNSPLHF.

This chain links TRBV19 with TRBJ1-2, with D uncertain. Germline values: CDR1 LNHDA, CDR2 SQIVND (reference sequence). Deletions cut 8 bases from V and 3 bases from J, with 7 bases between. CDR3 size: 11 residues. CDR3 DNA sequence: TGTGCCAGTGGGCCAGACTATGGCTACACCTTC. It specifies CASGPDYGYTF. Combining the CDR3 with reference TRBV19 and TRBJ1-2 gives the whole variable domain DGGITQSPKYLFRKEGQNVTLSCEQNLNHDAMYWYRQDPGQGLRLIYYSQIVNDFQKGDIAEGYSVSREKKESFPLTVTSAQKNPTAFYLCASGPDYGYTFGSGTRLTVV.